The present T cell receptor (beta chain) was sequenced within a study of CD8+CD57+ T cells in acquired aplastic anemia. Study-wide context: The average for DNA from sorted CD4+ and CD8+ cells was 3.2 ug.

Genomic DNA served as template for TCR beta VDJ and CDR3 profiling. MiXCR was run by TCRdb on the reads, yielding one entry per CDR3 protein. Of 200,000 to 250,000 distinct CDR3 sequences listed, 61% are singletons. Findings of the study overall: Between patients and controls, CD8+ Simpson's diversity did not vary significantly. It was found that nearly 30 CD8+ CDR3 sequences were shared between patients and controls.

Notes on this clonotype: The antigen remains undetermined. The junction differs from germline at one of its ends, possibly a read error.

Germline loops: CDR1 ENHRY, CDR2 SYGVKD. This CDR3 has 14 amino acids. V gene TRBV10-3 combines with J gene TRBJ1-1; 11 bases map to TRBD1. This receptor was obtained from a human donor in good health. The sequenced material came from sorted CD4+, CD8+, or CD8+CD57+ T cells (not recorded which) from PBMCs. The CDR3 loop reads CTISGDRGVTEAFF. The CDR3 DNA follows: TGTACCATCAGTGGGGACAGGGGGGTCACTGAAGCTTTCTTT.